This T cell receptor (beta chain) is from a study of patients and donors after allogeneic stem cell transplantation. Germline V lookup: CDR1 SEHNR, CDR2 FQNEAQ (reference sequence). Trimming at V came to 5 bases and at J to 1 base, leaving 10 bases not matched to a gene. The CDR3 covers 16 residues. Using its own MiXCR run on the RT-PCR reads, TCRdb lists one record per CDR3 protein. The repertoire holds about a million distinct CDR3 sequences, with 18% as singletons. Specimen: blood, either unsorted or a sorted T cell fraction (not recorded which). This clonotype originated in a human donor who was either an allogeneic HSCT recipient or a stem cell or donor lymphocyte infusion donor (not recorded which). It is not recorded whose cells these are; they may come from a transplant donor. The J gene is TRBJ2-5, the V gene TRBV7-9, with 7 positions matching TRBD1. The CDR3 nucleotides are TGTGCCAGCAGCCCTCGACCACGGGACAGCCAAGAGACCCAGTACTTC. Residues: CASSPRPRDSQETQYF. The full variable domain, completed using reference TRBV7-9 and TRBJ2-5, is DTGVSQNPRHKITKRGQNVTFRCDPISEHNRLYWYRQTLGQGPEFLTYFQNEAQLEKSRLLSDRFSAERPKGSFSTLEIQRTEQGDSAMYLCASSPRPRDSQETQYFGPGTRLLVL.